What follows is one T cell receptor (beta chain) and its context. What it binds is unknown. This CDR3 contains 13 residues. V lost 4 bases and J lost 3, with 10 bases in between. CDR1 is MNHNS and CDR2 is SASEGT in the germline V gene. The data were taken from a study of CD8+ T cells in alopecia areata. Study context: Treated patients swallowed 5 to 10 mg of oral tofacitinib twice daily. General study results and limits: With tofacitinib ongoing, many expanded lesional clones persisted in both scalp and blood. Links between baseline CD8+ expansion and response need larger treated cohorts. Patients shared TCRs less clearly than mice did, possibly for HLA-related reasons.

Extracted RNA was reverse transcribed into cDNA, the sequencing template. Sequencing was performed with immunoSEQ multiplex PCR; in TCRdb, only in-frame clones are kept and a portion is missing. The sample has about 210,000 clones, approximately 65% seen once. Stated treatment: oral pan-JAK inhibitor, 5-10 mg twice daily. The chain employs TRBV6-1 and TRBJ2-7, with D possibly being TRBD2 (6 bases). The sequence was collected from a human donor with alopecia areata. The sequenced sample was CD4+ T cells sorted from blood, obtained around week 46, from a patient treated with tofacitinib. DNA for the CDR3: TGTGCCAGCAGTGGCGGGGACCGCTACGAGCAGTACTTC. Residues: CASSGGDRYEQYF.